This T cell receptor beta chain was observed in a study of blood T cell repertoires in COVID-19 (dated by TCRdb to the early 2020s). Notes on the research overall: Collaborator samples came from the United States, Italy and Spain and covered acute and convalescent phases of COVID-19. The material from the prospective study consisted of cDNA or gDNA derived from T cells, B-cell-depleted T cells, or PBMCs. The repertoires were released in a freely available public database intended as a resource for research on the immune response to SARS-CoV-2. Nearly every sample came with metadata listing a de-identified subject ID, COVID-19 status, age in years and sex. The dataset comprised deeply sampled blood TCRbeta repertoires from subjects exposed to, actively infected with, or recovered from COVID-19. Samples were obtained from the ongoing ImmuneRACE study (first 160 participants) and from 1,254 subjects provided by 6 global collaborators. HLA class I and class II types, where available, came from metadata supplied by the sample provider rather than from assay-based typing. Broad study findings and their caveats: The amount of clinical and demographic metadata varied by source and participant and was provided uncurated.

TCRbeta CDR3 regions were amplified from genomic DNA using the immunoSEQ Assay, a bias-controlled multiplex PCR. The study's processing was this. The number of nucleated cells in each sample was estimated from the amplification of reference gene primers within the assay. To quantify the absolute abundance of each unique TCRbeta CDR3 rearrangement, sequence reads were collapsed and filtered. For each sample, productive Simpson clonality was calculated as the square root of Simpson's diversity index across productive rearrangements. TCRdb provides this immuneACCESS table in a form limited to in-frame rearrangements. Some clones are lacking; in checked studies, under half of them reflect an unresolved V gene, and why the rest are absent is not known. The V and J calls and the clone size are those of that table, but D and trimming were determined from the DNA. Recorded for this sample are approximately 130,000 clones; about 90% of them occurred a single time. Around 17% of the sample is taken by the ten largest.

The CDR3 holds 13 amino acids from the cysteine to the phenylalanine. The CDR3 DNA has 39 bases and is translated from base 1. A remark on this clone: Its recognized antigen is unknown. No clone much larger than this one lies a single base away; base qualities are absent.

A second Seattle source provided samples from volunteer blood donors who had recovered from COVID-19. Each collaborating institution followed its own protocols to collect whole blood in K2EDTA tubes. For TCRbeta analysis, collaborators shipped samples in one of three forms: frozen whole blood, isolated PBMCs, or DNA extracted from either of those sample types. The sequenced sample was peripheral blood. This clonotype was obtained from a woman aged 45-65 years who had recovered from COVID-19. Here the chain combines TRBV21-1 and TRBJ1-5; the DNA was not compared with TRBD1, the D call given in the table. TRBV21-1 is marked as a pseudogene. The CDR3 protein: CASSKGGHQPQHF. The base sequence is TGTGCCAGCAGCAAAGGGGGGCATCAGCCCCAGCATTTT.